This T cell receptor (beta chain) appears in the sequencing data of a study of PD-L1 blockade in urothelial cancer. Study-level findings and limits: Stronger expansion of tumor-associated clones in blood at 3 weeks distinguished durable-benefit patients.

With respect to this clone: The antigen is unknown.

Assay: immunoSEQ multiplex PCR; the TCRdb copy retains only in-frame clones and omits some. The table has 90,000 to 130,000 clones, 80% to 95% seen once. The V and J ends lost 0 bases and 5 bases, in that order; junction bases with no gene match: 7. Germline V lookup: CDR1 SGHVS, CDR2 FNYEAQ. This CDR3 region has 16 residues. Time point defined: peripheral blood 6 weeks after treatment start. The study collected 1 to 8 samples per patient, pretreatment and on-treatment. The sequencing here drew on PBMCs, taken around atezolizumab (anti-PD-L1) treatment. The V gene is TRBV7-6, the J gene TRBJ2-1; TRBD2 matches at 7 bases. This TCR was sampled from a man aged 55 to 70 with urothelial cancer. CDR3 DNA sequence: TGTGCCAGCAGCTTAGCGTCCGCGGGACTAAACAATGAGCAGTTCTTC. This encodes CASSLASAGLNNEQFF. The entire variable domain, with the rest obtained from reference TRBV7-6 and TRBJ2-1, is as follows: GAGVSQSPRYKVTKRGQDVALRCDPISGHVSLYWYRQALGQGPEFLTYFNYEAQQDKSGLPNDRFSAERPEGSISTLTIQRTEQRDSAMYRCASSLASAGLNNEQFFGPGTRLTVL.